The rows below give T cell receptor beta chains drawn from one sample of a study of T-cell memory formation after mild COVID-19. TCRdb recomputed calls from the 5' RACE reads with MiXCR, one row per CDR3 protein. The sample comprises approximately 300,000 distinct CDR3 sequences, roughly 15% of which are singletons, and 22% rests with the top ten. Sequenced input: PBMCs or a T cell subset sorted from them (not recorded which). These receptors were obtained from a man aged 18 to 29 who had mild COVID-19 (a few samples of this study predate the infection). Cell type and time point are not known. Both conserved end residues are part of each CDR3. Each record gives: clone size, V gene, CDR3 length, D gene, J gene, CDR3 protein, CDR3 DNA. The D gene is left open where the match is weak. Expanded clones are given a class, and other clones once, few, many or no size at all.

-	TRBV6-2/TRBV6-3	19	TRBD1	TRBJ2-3	CASSYWDRPGTQRADTQYF	TGTGCCAGCAGTTACTGGGACAGACCAGGAACCCAGAGAGCGGATACGCAGTATTTT
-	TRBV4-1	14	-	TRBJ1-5	CASRRVGSNQPQHF	TGCGCCAGCAGGAGAGTCGGGTCCAATCAGCCCCAGCATTTT
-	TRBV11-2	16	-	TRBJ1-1	CASSLDEWGFTTEAFF	TGTGCCAGCAGCTTAGATGAATGGGGCTTTACTACGGAAGCTTTCTTT
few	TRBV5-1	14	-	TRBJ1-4	CASSYGIVNEKLFF	TGCGCCAGCAGCTACGGGATTGTTAATGAAAAACTGTTTTTT
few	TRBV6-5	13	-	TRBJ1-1	CATAKSANTEAFF	TGTGCCACGGCAAAGAGTGCGAACACTGAAGCTTTCTTT
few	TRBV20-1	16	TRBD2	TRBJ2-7	CSASLGLAEQGYEQYF	TGCAGTGCTAGCTTGGGACTAGCGGAGCAGGGTTACGAGCAGTACTTC
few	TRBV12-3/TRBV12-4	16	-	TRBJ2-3	CASSLIGGRSTDTQYF	TGTGCCAGCAGTTTGATTGGGGGAAGGAGCACAGATACGCAGTATTTT
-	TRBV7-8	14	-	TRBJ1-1	CASSLFSGNTEAFF	TGTGCCAGCAGCTTATTTAGTGGGAACACTGAAGCTTTCTTT
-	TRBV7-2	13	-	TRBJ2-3	CASSLERVVTQYF	TGTGCCAGCAGCTTAGAGAGGGTGGTTACGCAGTATTTT
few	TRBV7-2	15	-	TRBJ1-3	CASSLTGLSGNTIYF	TGTGCCAGCAGCTTAACGGGTCTCTCTGGAAACACCATATATTTT
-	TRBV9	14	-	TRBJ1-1	CASSLVGLDTEAFF	TGTGCCAGCAGCCTCGTGGGGTTGGACACTGAAGCTTTCTTT
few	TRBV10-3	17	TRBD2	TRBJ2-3	CAISEPLAGGITDTQYF	TGTGCCATCAGTGAGCCTTTGGCGGGGGGTATAACAGATACGCAGTATTTT
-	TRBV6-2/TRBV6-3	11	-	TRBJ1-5	CALGGDQPHHF	TGTGCCCTTGGAGGGGATCAGCCCCATCATTTT